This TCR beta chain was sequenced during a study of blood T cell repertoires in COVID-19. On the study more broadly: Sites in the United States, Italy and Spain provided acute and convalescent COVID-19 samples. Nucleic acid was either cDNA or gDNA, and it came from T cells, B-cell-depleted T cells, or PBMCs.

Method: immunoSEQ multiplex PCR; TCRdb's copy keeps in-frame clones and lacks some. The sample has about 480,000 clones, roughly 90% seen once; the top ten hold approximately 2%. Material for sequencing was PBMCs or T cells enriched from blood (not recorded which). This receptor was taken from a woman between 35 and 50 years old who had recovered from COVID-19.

CDR3 protein: CASSLLVISGANVLTF. The CDR3 DNA sequence: TGTGCCAGCAGCTTGCTTGTTATCTCTGGGGCCAACGTCCTGACTTTC. The gene calls are TRBV5-5 and TRBJ2-6; D is undetermined. The CDR3 loop spans 16 amino acids. V was shortened by 1 base and J by 0 bases, with 8 bases between the two germline ends. The germline V gene encodes CDR1 SGHKS and CDR2 YYEKEE (reference sequence).